These 19 T cell receptor beta chains originate from one sample sequenced in a study of blood T cells in healthy people across ages. A J-beta primer mix and a sample-barcoded 5' primer were used in a second PCR of about 7 to 12 cycles. TCRdb called the 5' RACE reads again in MiXCR, with one record for every CDR3 protein. Among 780,000 or so distinct CDR3 sequences listed, around 50% were seen once. Sequenced material: blood. These receptors originate from a man in his forties or fifties in good health.

This sequence joins TRBV2 and TRBJ2-1; either TRBD1 or TRBD2 may supply D (5 bases each). V gave up 5 bases and J gave up 6 bases, with 17 bases separating them. This CDR3 contains 15 residues. Germline V lookup: CDR1 SNHLY, CDR2 FYNNEI. CDR3 bases: TGTGCCAGCAGTCGGGACCGCTCGTCCGGCAATGAGCAGTTCTTC. It yields the protein CASSRDRSSGNEQFF.

The chain uses TRBV10-3 and TRBJ2-3; 12 bases are shared with TRBD2. CDR3 length equals 13 residues. V was clipped by 10 bases and J by 5 bases; unmatched bases: 4. Germline V gives CDR1 ENHRY, CDR2 SYGVKD. The CDR3 DNA follows: TGTGCCACGACTAGCGGGAGAGGAGATACGCAGTATTTT. It encodes CATTSGRGDTQYF.

As regards this clonotype: One end of the junction fails to match germline, which may point to a read error. This chain uses TRBV3-1 with TRBJ2-7; 10 nucleotides match TRBD2. The CDR3 contains 15 residues. Looked up from germline, CDR1 is LGHDT and CDR2 is YNNKEL (reference sequence). CDR3 nucleotide sequence: TGCGCCAGCAGCCAATTCATAGCGGGAGGCTACGAGCAGTACTTC. Its translation: CASSQFIAGGYEQYF.

The rearrangement links TRBV2 to TRBJ1-2, with unresolved D. V lost 0 bases, J lost 8 bases, and 7 bases lay in between. Looked up from germline, CDR1 is SNHLY and CDR2 is FYNNEI. The CDR3 length is 12 residues. CDR3 in DNA: TGTGCCAGCAGTGAAGCGCTAGAGGGCTACACCTTC. It yields the protein CASSEALEGYTF.

There are a few counts of this clonotype. This rearrangement joins TRBV7-9 to TRBJ2-3; D gene uncertain. Between the trimmed V and J ends, which lost 1 base and 0 bases, there was a span of 8 bases. Germline CDR1 reads SEHNR; CDR2 reads FQNEAQ (reference sequence). The CDR3 consists of 15 residues. The CDR3 is CASSLVRSSTDTQYF. The CDR3 bases are TGTGCCAGCAGCTTAGTGCGGTCCAGCACAGATACGCAGTATTTT.

This chain uses TRBV4-3 with TRBJ1-2; no clear D. V lost 4 bases and J 0 bases, leaving 9 bases between the germline ends. Germline V gene lookup returns CDR1 LGHNA and CDR2 YSLEER. There are 14 residues in the CDR3. The DNA of the CDR3 is TGCGCCAGCAGCCCGACCACTTCTAACTATGGCTACACCTTC. Its translation is CASSPTTSNYGYTF.

Here the CDR3 DNA reads TGCAGCGTTGTACTCCAATACGAGCAGTACTTC. It translates to CSVVLQYEQYF. V usage is TRBV29-1 and J usage is TRBJ2-7; D remains unclear. The CDR3 sequence is 11 residues long. Looked up from germline, CDR1 is SQVTM and CDR2 is ANQGSEA. With 4 bases removed from V and 4 bases from J, the gap between germline ends came to 8 bases.

The chain employs TRBV29-1 and TRBJ1-3; no clear D gene. The CDR3 length is 13 residues. The germline gives CDR1 SQVTM, CDR2 ANQGSEA. V was cut by 3 bases and J by 4 bases, with 10 bases left in between. The DNA for the CDR3 is TGCAGCGTTGAGGGTATACTCGGAAACACCATATATTTT. As protein: CSVEGILGNTIYF.

J is TRBJ2-1 and V is TRBV9; 9 bases line up with TRBD2. The ends lost 3 bases at V and 7 bases at J; junction bases unmatched: 23. Germline CDR1 is SGDLS and CDR2 is YYNGEE. The CDR3 has 20 residues. The CDR3 loop reads CASSDSVTAWGRGRVNEQFF. The CDR3 DNA reads TGTGCCAGCAGCGACTCCGTAACGGCCTGGGGTCGCGGGAGGGTTAATGAGCAGTTCTTC.

The rearrangement uses TRBV3-1 and TRBJ1-1; D remains unclear. Germline lookup yields CDR1 LGHDT and CDR2 YNNKEL (reference sequence). Trimming left V 3 bases short and J 7 bases short, with 6 bases between. This CDR3 is built from 11 residues. The DNA for the CDR3 is TGTGCCAGCAGCCACACGGATGAAGCTTTCTTT. This codes for CASSHTDEAFF.

The V gene is TRBV7-2, the J gene TRBJ2-7; TRBD2 agrees at 11 bases. The CDR3 is 15 amino acids. J gave up 8 bases and V 4 bases, and 10 bases lay outside the gene matches. Per germline, CDR1 SGHTA and CDR2 FQGNSA. The CDR3 DNA sequence: TGTGCCAGCAGCTCCCTAGCGGGAGGTACGGAAAAGCAGTACTTC. This translates into CASSSLAGGTEKQYF.

CDR3 in DNA: TGTGCCAGCAGTTACTCGGGACAGGGGGCTACAGATACGCAGTATTTT. This gives the protein CASSYSGQGATDTQYF. The chain recombines TRBV6-5 with TRBJ2-3; 12 nucleotides match TRBD1. CDR1 is MNHEY and CDR2 is SVGAGI in the germline V gene. J was trimmed by 3 bases and V by 0 bases; bases with no gene match: 1. The CDR3 is 16 amino acids.

This clonotype was detected a few times. The chain couples TRBV20-1 to TRBJ2-7, with 10 positions matching TRBD1. The better agreement between TRBJ2-5 and the DNA end casts doubt on the J call. Germline V lookup: CDR1 DFQATT, CDR2 SNEGSKA (reference sequence). The CDR3 spans 20 residues. In DNA, the CDR3 is TGCAGTGCTAGTTTAGGCGGGCGGGACAGGGGATTTCTAGCAGAAGAGACCCAGTACTTC. It yields the protein CSASLGGRDRGFLAEETQYF.

This clonotype was picked up a small number of times. The chain has TRBV7-3 and TRBJ1-2, with TRBD1 matching over 9 bases. V trimming: 6 bases; J trimming: 2 bases; junction bases outside the gene matches: 7. The germline gives CDR1 SGHTA, CDR2 FQGTGA. The CDR3 loop spans 15 amino acids. The DNA of the CDR3 is TGTGCCAGCAGACCCACAGGGGGCGAGAACTATGGCTACACCTTC. Translating it yields CASRPTGGENYGYTF. Looking up the rest from reference TRBV7-3 and TRBJ1-2 gives the full variable domain: GAGVSQTPSNKVTEKGKYVELRCDPISGHTALYWYRQSLGQGPEFLIYFQGTGAADDSGLPNDRFFAVRPEGSVSTLKIQRTERGDSAVYLCASRPTGGENYGYTFGSGTRLTVV.

There are a few counts of this clonotype. This chain connects TRBV20-1 to TRBJ2-5; D is uncertain. The germline V and J ends were trimmed by 3 bases and 4 bases, with 9 bases remaining between them. Germline V gene data show CDR1 as DFQATT and CDR2 as SNEGSKA (reference sequence). This CDR3 spans 12 amino acids. CDR3 amino acids: CSARRSGETQYF. CDR3 sequence (DNA): TGCAGTGCTAGGAGGTCTGGAGAGACCCAGTACTTC.

In this sample, this clonotype turned up once. The chain couples TRBV29-1 to TRBJ1-5, with D possibly being TRBD1 (5 bases). V gave up 5 bases and J gave up 7 bases, with 12 bases separating them. The CDR3 covers 12 residues. CDR1 is SQVTM, CDR2 ANQGSEA, per germline. The CDR3 region is CSVLDPGQPQHF. In nucleotides, the CDR3 is TGCAGCGTTCTAGACCCAGGGCAGCCCCAGCATTTT.

The J gene is TRBJ2-2, the V gene TRBV10-3, with D perhaps matching TRBD1 (6 bases). In germline, CDR1 is ENHRY, CDR2 SYGVKD. V was shortened by 6 bases and J by 4 bases, with 15 bases between the two germline ends. CDR3 length: 15 amino acids. CDR3 DNA sequence: TGTGCCATCAGGGAAAATCTACAGGGCACCGGGGAGCTGTTTTTT. This encodes CAIRENLQGTGELFF.

This rearrangement joins TRBV28 to TRBJ2-1; D gene ambiguous. The germline V gene has CDR1 MDHEN and CDR2 SYDVKM. The length of the CDR3 is 13 residues. Trimming removed 5 bases at V and 6 bases at J, with 11 bases between. The CDR3 nucleotides are TGTGCCAGCAGTCGCCAACTTGGCAATGAGCAGTTCTTC. It codes for CASSRQLGNEQFF.

This chain uses TRBV20-1 with TRBJ2-3; TRBD2 matches 13 bases. The J segment lost 2 bases and the V segment lost 6 bases, leaving 20 bases of the junction unmatched. This CDR3 has 20 amino acids. The V gene's germline CDR1 is DFQATT and CDR2 SNEGSKA (reference sequence). CDR3 DNA sequence: TGCAGTGCGACGCCTCTGAGACTAGCGGGGGGCCCAACGATCACAGATACGCAGTATTTT. Amino acids: CSATPLRLAGGPTITDTQYF.